The 2 T cell receptor beta chains in this list originate from one sample, sequenced in a study of T cell responses to AZD1222 COVID-19 vaccine. The data were produced by immunoSEQ multiplex PCR, yet TCRdb's version contains in-frame clones alone and is incomplete. Seen here are some 130,000 clones, approximately 87% observed once, and the top ten hold around 3.5%. Sample: peripheral blood, taken on day 0 of AZD1222 vaccination. The receptors derive from an adult in good health.

The chain employs TRBV5-1 and TRBJ2-7; a possible D gene is TRBD1 (5 bases). V gave up 0 bases and J gave up 3 bases, with 22 bases separating them. The CDR3 runs to 18 residues. Germline CDR1 and CDR2: SGHRS and YFSETQ. The CDR3 DNA follows: TGCGCCAGCAGCTTGGATGGCAGGGTTAGGATCAATTACTACGAGCAGTACTTC. As protein: CASSLDGRVRINYYEQYF. Complete variable domain (other parts from reference TRBV5-1 and TRBJ2-7): KAGVTQTPRYLIKTRGQQVTLSCSPISGHRSVSWYQQTPGQGLQFLFEYFSETQRNKGNFPGRFSGRQFSNSRSEMNVSTLELGDSALYLCASSLDGRVRINYYEQYFGPGTRLTVT.

This chain links TRBV7-9 with TRBJ2-7; maybe TRBD1 (6 bases). Trimming left V 5 bases short and J 4 bases short, with 12 bases between. Germline loops: CDR1 SEHNR, CDR2 FQNEAQ (reference sequence). CDR3 length: 13 amino acids. The CDR3 bases are TGTGCCAGCAGCCGGGACATTTTATACGAGCAGTACTTC. As protein: CASSRDILYEQYF.